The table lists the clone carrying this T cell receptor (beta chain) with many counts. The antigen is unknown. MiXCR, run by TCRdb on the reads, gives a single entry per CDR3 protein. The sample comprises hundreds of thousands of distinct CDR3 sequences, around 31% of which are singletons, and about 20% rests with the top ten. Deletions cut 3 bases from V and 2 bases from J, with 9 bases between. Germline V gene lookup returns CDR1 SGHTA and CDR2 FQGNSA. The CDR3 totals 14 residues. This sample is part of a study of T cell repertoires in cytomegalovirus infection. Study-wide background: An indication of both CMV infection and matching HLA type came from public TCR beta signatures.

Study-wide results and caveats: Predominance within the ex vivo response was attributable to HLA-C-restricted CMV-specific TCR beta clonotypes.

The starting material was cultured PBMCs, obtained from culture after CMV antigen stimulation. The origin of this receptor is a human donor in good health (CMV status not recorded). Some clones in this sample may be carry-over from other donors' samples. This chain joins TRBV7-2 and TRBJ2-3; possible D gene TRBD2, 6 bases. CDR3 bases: TGTGCCAGCAGCTTTGGCGGGACCACAGATACGCAGTATTTT. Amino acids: CASSFGGTTDTQYF.